This T cell receptor beta chain was recovered during a study of Siglec-9 on CD8 T cells in melanoma. Study outcomes and limitations: An effector memory CD8+ T-cell subset seemingly accumulating in melanoma was reportedly marked and regulated by Siglec-9.

The V gene's germline CDR1 is LNHDA and CDR2 SQIVND (reference sequence). This CDR3 is 14 amino acids long. Trimming removed 5 bases from V and 6 bases from J, with 17 bases in between. Clones were read by immunoSEQ multiplex PCR, and TCRdb kept only the in-frame ones, dropping some. This table has about 33,000 clones, 84% appearing once. About this clone: No antigen is known for it.

The J gene is TRBJ2-7, the V gene TRBV19; the D call may be TRBD1 or TRBD2 (5 bases each). The sample comprised Siglec-9- CD8+ T cells sorted from blood. The sequence came from a human donor in good health. CDR3 sequence reads: CASSPGEGMSEQYF. In nucleotides, the CDR3 is TGTGCCAGTAGTCCAGGTGAGGGGATGAGCGAGCAGTACTTC.